Listed below are T cell receptor beta chains from one sample, sequenced in a study of graft-versus-host responses after intestinal transplantation. No antigen has been identified for these receptors. Profiling relied on immunoSEQ multiplex PCR, and the TCRdb table lists in-frame clones only, not all of them. The table has approximately 110,000 clones, more than 90% seen once. Source: unstimulated CD4+ T cells sorted from spleen or lymph node cells, taken before transplant. These receptors were obtained from a human donor who was the organ donor for an intestinal transplant. Both conserved end residues are part of each CDR3. D genes are given only for firm matches. Part of the rows lack a size; the others show once, few, many or a class for expanded clones.

>-|TRBV19|-|TRBJ2-3
CASSIEGRVDTDTQYF
TGTGCCAGTAGTATAGAAGGGCGGGTGGACACAGATACGCAGTATTTT
>-|TRBV6-1|-|TRBJ1-4
CASSEARGGSPTNEKLFF
TGTGCCAGCAGTGAAGCGAGGGGGGGCAGCCCAACTAATGAAAAACTGTTTTTT
>-|TRBV10-3|-|TRBJ1-4
CAISESRYEKLFF
TGTGCCATCAGTGAGTCGCGGTACGAAAAACTGTTTTTT
>TRBD1|TRBV27|-|TRBJ1-5
CASSQGQGAGQPQHF
TGTGCCAGCAGTCAGGGACAGGGGGCTGGTCAGCCCCAGCATTTT
>-|TRBV13|-|TRBJ2-1
CASSLGGSLVGEQFF
TGTGCCAGCAGCTTAGGCGGGAGTTTGGTAGGTGAGCAGTTCTTC
>-|TRBV6-6|-|TRBJ1-1
CASSYHWQVEAFF
TGTGCCAGCAGTTACCATTGGCAGGTTGAAGCTTTCTTT
>TRBD1|TRBV5-6|few|TRBJ2-3
CASSSGTGADTQYF
TGTGCCAGCAGCTCCGGGACAGGGGCAGATACGCAGTATTTT
>-|TRBV15|-|TRBJ1-5
CATSRDQQGGNQPQHF
TGTGCCACCAGCAGAGATCAACAGGGAGGGAATCAGCCCCAGCATTTT
>TRBD2|TRBV18|few|TRBJ2-1
CASSPIRLAGGPNEQFF
TGTGCCAGCTCACCTATACGGCTCGCGGGAGGGCCTAATGAGCAGTTCTTC
>-|TRBV5-1|-|TRBJ2-2
CASSISGTNTGELFF
TGCGCCAGCTCCATTTCAGGGACGAACACCGGGGAGCTGTTTTTT
>-|TRBV18|-|TRBJ1-1
CASSLLGEGAEAFF
TGTGCCAGCTCACTTCTCGGGGAGGGGGCTGAAGCTTTCTTT
>-|TRBV7-8|-|TRBJ2-7
CASSLLVSSYEQYF
TGTGCCAGCAGCTTACTTGTCAGCTCCTACGAGCAGTACTTC
>TRBD2|TRBV4-3|-|TRBJ2-1
CASSQVPSGSSYNEQFF
TGCGCCAGCAGCCAAGTTCCCAGCGGGAGCTCCTACAATGAGCAGTTCTTC
>-|TRBV4-2|-|TRBJ1-4
CASSQAPEGEKLFF
TGTGCCAGCAGCCAAGCCCCAGAGGGGGAAAAACTGTTTTTT
>-|TRBV7-9|-|TRBJ1-2
CASSSQNSRVSGGYTF
TGTGCCAGCAGCAGCCAGAACAGCCGCGTCTCGGGTGGCTACACCTTC
>TRBD1|TRBV19|-|TRBJ1-5
CASSVTGGNQPQHF
TGTGCCAGTAGTGTCACAGGGGGCAATCAGCCCCAGCATTTT
>-|TRBV6-6|-|TRBJ1-1
CASSRDGTEAFF
TGTGCCAGCAGTCGGGACGGCACTGAAGCTTTCTTT
>-|TRBV9|-|TRBJ1-6
CASSAGTYNSPLHF
TGTGCCAGCAGCGCCGGGACATATAATTCACCCCTCCACTTT
>TRBD2|TRBV5-1|-|TRBJ2-5
CASSLGLAGGLEETQYF
TGCGCCAGCAGCTTGGGTCTAGCGGGAGGGCTAGAAGAGACCCAGTACTTC
>-|TRBV5-5|-|TRBJ2-1
CASSFFQGTQFF
TGTGCCAGCAGCTTTTTCCAGGGGACGCAGTTCTTC
>-|TRBV6-1|-|TRBJ2-7
CASSGGGAWREQYF
TGTGCCAGCAGTGGCGGTGGGGCCTGGAGGGAGCAGTACTTC
>TRBD2|TRBV7-2|few|TRBJ2-7
CASSPTLAGGYEQYF
TGTGCCAGCAGCCCAACGCTAGCGGGAGGTTACGAGCAGTACTTC
>-|TRBV7-2|-|TRBJ2-7
CASSQRDTYEQYF
TGTGCCAGCAGCCAACGGGACACCTACGAGCAGTACTTC
>TRBD2|TRBV6-6|-|TRBJ2-7
CASSYSRLAGAYEQYF
TGTGCCAGCAGTTACTCGAGACTAGCGGGAGCCTACGAGCAGTACTTC
>-|TRBV6-4|-|TRBJ1-2
CAIPGRQNYGYTF
TGTGCCATCCCGGGACGGCAGAACTATGGCTACACCTTC
>-|TRBV7-2|-|TRBJ2-3
CASSPLAATDTQYF
TGTGCCAGCAGTCCTCTCGCGGCCACAGATACGCAGTATTTT
>-|TRBV19|-|TRBJ1-5
CASSKAGEYQPQHF
TGTGCCAGTAGTAAGGCGGGGGAGTATCAGCCCCAGCATTTT
>-|TRBV6-5|-|TRBJ2-3
CASGGLDDTQYF
TGTGCCAGCGGTGGGCTGGACGATACGCAGTATTTT
>-|TRBV4-1|few|TRBJ2-4
CASREGLSKNIQYF
TGCGCCAGCCGAGAGGGCCTCTCCAAAAACATTCAGTACTTC
>-|TRBV6-1|-|TRBJ1-5
CASSERSNQPQHF
TGTGCCAGCAGTGAACGTAGCAATCAGCCCCAGCATTTT
>TRBD1|TRBV28|-|TRBJ2-7
CASRDGTGWSYEQYF
TGTGCCAGCAGAGATGGGACAGGGTGGTCGTACGAGCAGTACTTC
>-|TRBV7-6|-|TRBJ2-7
CATTRGLGETYEQYF
TGTGCCACCACTCGGGGTTTGGGAGAGACCTACGAGCAGTACTTC
>-|TRBV10-3|-|TRBJ1-2
CAISEHGGYTF
TGTGCCATCAGTGAGCACGGGGGCTACACCTTC
>TRBD1|TRBV19|-|TRBJ1-5
CASRPQGAAGNQPQHF
TGTGCCAGTCGCCCCCAGGGGGCTGCGGGCAATCAGCCCCAGCATTTT
>-|TRBV4-1|-|TRBJ2-7
CASSRSIRGTEQYF
TGCGCCAGCAGCCGATCAATTAGAGGGACTGAGCAGTACTTC
>-|TRBV12-5|-|TRBJ2-3
CASALGISTDTQYF
TGTGCTAGTGCCCTAGGGATTAGCACAGATACGCAGTATTTT
>TRBD1|TRBV19|-|TRBJ1-1
CASSMAPGGNPEAFF
TGTGCCAGTAGTATGGCTCCAGGGGGAAATCCTGAAGCTTTCTTT
>TRBD1|TRBV10-3|-|TRBJ2-1
CAISESRDRGQFF
TGTGCCATCAGTGAGTCGCGGGACAGGGGGCAGTTCTTC
>TRBD1|TRBV25-1|-|TRBJ2-7
CASSGRGSYEQYF
TGTGCCAGCAGTGGCAGGGGGTCATACGAGCAGTACTTC
>-|TRBV6-1|-|TRBJ1-3
CASSENPSGNTIYF
TGTGCCAGCAGTGAAAACCCCTCTGGAAACACCATATATTTT
>-|TRBV7-9|-|TRBJ2-7
CASSPHYLSYEQYF
TGTGCCAGCAGCCCTCACTATCTTTCCTACGAGCAGTACTTC
>-|TRBV19|-|TRBJ1-3
CASSMGQNSGNTIYF
TGTGCCAGTAGTATGGGTCAGAACTCTGGAAACACCATATATTTT
>-|TRBV18|-|TRBJ1-2
CASSPSGETYGYTF
TGTGCCAGCTCACCAAGCGGGGAAACCTATGGCTACACCTTC
>TRBD2|TRBV2|-|TRBJ2-5
CASTKGLGQETQYF
TGTGCCAGCACCAAAGGACTAGGACAAGAGACCCAGTACTTC
>TRBD2|TRBV11-3|-|TRBJ2-1
CASSLEGLAGNEQFF
TGTGCCAGCAGCTTAGAGGGACTAGCGGGGAATGAGCAGTTCTTC
>-|TRBV2|-|TRBJ2-7
CASSDRAYEQYF
TGTGCCAGCAGTGATAGGGCCTACGAGCAGTACTTC
>TRBD2|TRBV7-2|-|TRBJ2-7
CASSFGGGPYEQYF
TGTGCCAGCAGCTTTGGCGGGGGTCCCTACGAGCAGTACTTC
>TRBD1|TRBV19|-|TRBJ2-4
CASSKNRDRKNIQYF
TGTGCCAGTAGTAAAAACCGGGACAGGAAAAACATTCAGTACTTC
>-|TRBV7-2|-|TRBJ2-7
CASSLLDYSYEQYF
TGTGCCAGCAGCTTACTCGACTACTCCTACGAGCAGTACTTC
>TRBD1|TRBV19|-|TRBJ2-5
CASSRTGRETQYF
TGTGCCAGTAGTAGGACAGGTCGGGAGACCCAGTACTTC